These T cell receptor beta chains were read from a single sample in a study of OX40 agonist ivuxolimab in advanced cancers. Profiled with immunoSEQ multiplex PCR; TCRdb holds only in-frame clones, not every one. The data contain tens of thousands of clones, around four fifths of them seen just once; the ten biggest clones take up 39%. The sequencing used CD4+ or CD8+ T cells sorted from blood, collected in a trial of the OX40 agonist ivuxolimab. The receptors were sampled from an adult with an advanced solid tumor such as melanoma, head and neck, liver or kidney cancer. Both conserved end residues are part of each CDR3. The D gene is left open where the match is weak. The listing skips clone size in some rows; elsewhere it reads once, few, many or a size class.

j_call clone_size d_call v_call cdr3_nt cdr3_aa
TRBJ2-1 . . TRBV2 TGTGCCAGCAGTGGGCCTGGGCGAGAGGGCTACAATGAGCAGTTCTTC CASSGPGREGYNEQFF
TRBJ2-2 . . TRBV4-2 TGTGCCAGCAGCCGAGGGGGGGAGACCGGGGAGCTGTTTTTT CASSRGGETGELFF
TRBJ1-2 . . TRBV7-9 TGTGCCAGCAGCTTGGGGGACGGAGGAATCGACTATGGCTACACCTTC CASSLGDGGIDYGYTF
TRBJ1-1 . . TRBV5-1 TGCGCCAGCAGCTTGGATTCTGCAGTGAACACTGAAGCTTTCTTT CASSLDSAVNTEAFF
TRBJ2-3 . . TRBV5-1 TGCGCCAGCAGCTCCCCCCCCGATACGCAGTATTTT CASSSPPDTQYF
TRBJ2-1 . . TRBV5-7 TGTGCCAGCAGCTTCGGGAACTCCTACAATGAGCAGTTCTTC CASSFGNSYNEQFF
TRBJ2-3 . . TRBV7-3 TGTGCCAGCAGCAACTACAGGGCAGATACGCAGTATTTT CASSNYRADTQYF
TRBJ2-1 . TRBD2 TRBV28 TGTGCCAGCAGTTCGCGGGAGGGCCTTGATGAGCAGTTCTTC CASSSREGLDEQFF
TRBJ2-2 . . TRBV19 TGTGCCAGTAGACCCAGGGGCGCGGAAACCGGGGAGCTGTTTTTT CASRPRGAETGELFF
TRBJ2-2 . . TRBV5-1 TGCGCCAGCAGGGGGCTAAATGCGAACACCGGGGAGCTGTTTTTT CASRGLNANTGELFF
TRBJ2-5 . TRBD1 TRBV15 TGTGCCACCAGCAGAGGAGGGACAGTAAAAGAGACCCAGTACTTC CATSRGGTVKETQYF
TRBJ1-1 once . TRBV19 TGTGCCAGTAGTATCCGGGGGGCGATCAGCCTAGCTTTCTTT CASSIRGAISLAFF
TRBJ2-7 . TRBD2 TRBV13 TGTGCCAGCAGCTTAGGCGGGAGGAGCTCCTACGAGCAGTACTTC CASSLGGRSSYEQYF
TRBJ1-2 . TRBD1 TRBV2 TGTGCCAGCACTCCGCGGGACAGCTATGGCTACACCTTC CASTPRDSYGYTF
TRBJ1-1 . . TRBV28 TGTGCCAGCACTCAAACCCAATTTGAAGCTTTCTTT CASTQTQFEAFF
TRBJ2-4 . TRBD1 TRBV9 TGTGCCAGCAGCTCACCTCCGGACAGGGGAAATCTGGGGATAGCCAAAAACATTCAGTACTTC CASSSPPDRGNLGIAKNIQYF
TRBJ1-2 . . TRBV30 TGTGCCTGGGTCGGAGGGTCCTATGGCTACACCTTC CAWVGGSYGYTF
TRBJ2-2 once . TRBV19 TGTGCCAGTATGTTGGACGTTTACGGGGAGCTGTTTTTT CASMLDVYGELFF
TRBJ1-2 . . TRBV19 TGTGCCAGTAGTATAAACAGTCTCTATGGCTACACCTTC CASSINSLYGYTF
TRBJ2-3 . . TRBV6-1 TGTGCCAGCAGTCTCGCTCAGGGTACGCAGTATTTT CASSLAQGTQYF
TRBJ1-1 . . TRBV27 TGTGCCAGCAGCCTCAGGGATAGGGACACTGAAGCTTTCTTT CASSLRDRDTEAFF
TRBJ2-3 . TRBD1 TRBV25-1 TGTGCCAGCAGTACCCGGGACAGGGTGCCAGATACGCAGTATTTT CASSTRDRVPDTQYF
TRBJ1-1 . TRBD1 TRBV6-5 TGTGCCAGCAGTTACCGACGAAGACAGGGGGCCTCAGCTTTCTTT CASSYRRRQGASAFF
TRBJ1-3 . . TRBV1 TGCACCAGCAGCCACCCGGTGACAGGCCTCTCTGGAAACACCATATATTTT CTSSHPVTGLSGNTIYF
TRBJ2-5 once TRBD2 TRBV18 TGTGCCAGCTCACCTGGGACTAGATCAGAGACCCAGTACTTC CASSPGTRSETQYF
TRBJ2-7 . . TRBV10-2 TGCGCCACCCAGGACAGGGAGGGTCGTGGCGAGCAGTACTTC CATQDREGRGEQYF
TRBJ2-7 . . TRBV5-4 TGTGCCAGCAGCTGGGATCCCGTTGGCTCAGACGAGCAGTACTTC CASSWDPVGSDEQYF
TRBJ2-7 . TRBD1 TRBV6-6 TGTGCCAGCACTCCCGAGACAGGGGAACCCTACGAGCAGTACTTC CASTPETGEPYEQYF
TRBJ2-3 . . TRBV20-1 TGCAGTGCTACGAAAGGGGATACGCAGTATTTT CSATKGDTQYF
TRBJ1-6 . . TRBV9 TGTGCCAGCAGCGTAGCTCTCGCAGGGGTCAATTCACCCCTCCACTTT CASSVALAGVNSPLHF
TRBJ1-5 . TRBD1 TRBV6-5 TGTGCCAGCAGGGGACAGGTTAGCAATCAGCCCCAGCATTTT CASRGQVSNQPQHF
TRBJ2-2 once TRBD2 TRBV14 TGTGCCAGCAGCCAAGATGTTGGCGGGAGGAAGACCGGGGAGCTGTTTTTT CASSQDVGGRKTGELFF
TRBJ2-1 . . TRBV4-1 TGCGCCAGCAGTTACAATGAGCAGTTCTTC CASSYNEQFF
TRBJ2-2 . . TRBV27 TGTGCCAGCAGAACTCGGGAAGCGAACACCGGGGAGCTGTTTTTT CASRTREANTGELFF
TRBJ2-1 . . TRBV9 TGTGCCAGCAGCGACCGATACAGGGTGGGACCTCACAATGAGCAGTTCTTC CASSDRYRVGPHNEQFF
TRBJ1-6 . . TRBV7-2 TGTGCCAGCAGCTCGGGGCAGAGCTCCTATAATTCACCCCTCCACTTT CASSSGQSSYNSPLHF
TRBJ2-1 . . TRBV13 TGTGCCAGCAGCCGGTTTCCCAATGAGCAGTTCTTC CASSRFPNEQFF
TRBJ2-1 . TRBD2 TRBV11-2 TGTGCCAGCAGCTCCACTAGCGGGGGGGCCAGGGAGCAGTTCTTC CASSSTSGGAREQFF
TRBJ1-1 . . TRBV29-1 TGCAGCGTTGAAGGGGTATCGGACACTGAAGCTTTCTTT CSVEGVSDTEAFF
TRBJ1-3 . . TRBV18 TGTGCCAGCTCACCTCAGACAGACTCTGGAAACACCATATATTTT CASSPQTDSGNTIYF
TRBJ2-7 . TRBD2 TRBV7-9 TGTGCCAGCAGCGCGGGGGGTCCCTCCTACGAGCAGTACTTC CASSAGGPSYEQYF
TRBJ2-2 few TRBD2 TRBV4-2 TGTGCCAGCAGCCGGGTCGGGAGGGACACCGGGGAGCTGTTTTTT CASSRVGRDTGELFF
TRBJ2-7 few . TRBV11-2 TGTGCCAGCAGCTTAGCGTCCCCTTACGAGCAGTACTTC CASSLASPYEQYF
TRBJ2-7 . . TRBV5-6 TGTGCCAGCAGCTTCGGGCAGGGAAGCGGTTACGAGCAGTACTTC CASSFGQGSGYEQYF
TRBJ2-7 . . TRBV13 TGTGCCAGCACGAAGGTACGCGACGAGCAGTACTTC CASTKVRDEQYF
TRBJ1-5 . . TRBV10-3 TGTGCCACACAGGGATCCAATCAGCCCCAGCATTTT CATQGSNQPQHF
TRBJ2-7 . TRBD1 TRBV7-3 TGTGCCAGCAGCTTAATAAGGGACAGGGGGTCCTACGAGCAGTACTTC CASSLIRDRGSYEQYF
TRBJ1-2 few . TRBV18 TGTGCCAGCTCACCCCGACGTGGTGACTATGGCTACACCTTC CASSPRRGDYGYTF
TRBJ1-6 . . TRBV28 TGTGCCAGCAGTTCCCCTTTTGACTTAGGCTCACCCCTCCACTTT CASSSPFDLGSPLHF
TRBJ1-4 once . TRBV6-5 TGTGCCAGCAGTTACAGGCTTAATGAAAAACTGTTTTTT CASSYRLNEKLFF
TRBJ2-1 . TRBD2 TRBV6-5 TGTGCCAGCAGTTCAGCTAGCGGGGGGCCCTACAATGAGCAGTTCTTC CASSSASGGPYNEQFF
TRBJ2-5 . . TRBV14 TGTGCCAGCAGCCTTGGAGCCGGGACCCAGTACTTC CASSLGAGTQYF
TRBJ2-1 . . TRBV19 TGTGCCAGTATACCCTCGGGGGGCCTAGGCGATGAGCAGTTCTTC CASIPSGGLGDEQFF
TRBJ2-5 . . TRBV4-2 TGTGCCAGCAGCCAAGAGCCGGGGGTAGGAGAGACCCAGTACTTC CASSQEPGVGETQYF
TRBJ1-2 . TRBD1 TRBV28 TGTGCCAGCAGTTTGGGGGACAGGGACATTGGGGGCTACACCTTC CASSLGDRDIGGYTF
TRBJ2-4 . . TRBV10-3 TGTGCCATCAGTGAGTCCGAGCAAGCCAAAAACATTCAGTACTTC CAISESEQAKNIQYF
TRBJ2-1 . TRBD1 TRBV19 TGTGCCAGCGCGACAGGGGGCTACAATGAGCAGTTCTTC CASATGGYNEQFF
TRBJ1-1 . . TRBV4-1 TGCGCCAGCAGGTGGAACGCGGGGGGCACTGAAGCTTTCTTT CASRWNAGGTEAFF
TRBJ2-1 . . TRBV25-1 TGTGCCAGCAGTGATTGGCCCGGTTACAATGAGCAGTTCTTC CASSDWPGYNEQFF